This entry lists 19 T cell receptor beta chains sequenced from one sample in a study of cytomegalovirus exposure and HLA in healthy donors. The PCR ran on 60 Vbeta and 13 Jbeta primers. The table came from immunoSEQ multiplex PCR; TCRdb's copy has only in-frame clones and leaves some out. There are 100,000 to 150,000 clones in the sample; about a sixth occur only once, and approximately 2.9% lies in the top ten. The sample comprised PBMCs. The source is a female donor in good health and CMV-seropositive.

This clone showed up just a few times. The rearrangement uses TRBV4-1 and TRBJ1-1; 9 positions agree with TRBD1. The J segment lost 7 bases and the V segment lost 2 bases, leaving 8 bases of the junction unmatched. The CDR3 is made up of 15 amino acids. Germline V gives CDR1 MGHRA, CDR2 YSYEKL. Here the CDR3 reads CASSQLQGAGDEAFF. In nucleotides, the CDR3 is TGCGCCAGCAGCCAACTACAGGGGGCCGGGGATGAAGCTTTCTTT.

The chain uses TRBV28 and TRBJ1-5, with 9 bases that match TRBD1. Germline V CDR1 and CDR2: MDHEN, SYDVKM. The CDR3 contains 18 residues. The junction had 14 bases not matched to a gene; V was cut back by 0 bases and J by 8 bases. The CDR3 DNA reads TGTGCCAGCAGTTTATGGTGGAGGGGACAGGGAAAACAGGAGCCCCAGCATTTT. Translation: CASSLWWRGQGKQEPQHF.

This clone occurred a few times. This chain links TRBV2 with TRBJ2-7, with a tentative D call TRBD2 (6 bases). The CDR3 covers 12 residues. Germline V gene data show CDR1 as SNHLY and CDR2 as FYNNEI. V lost 5 bases and J lost 7, with 12 bases in between. The CDR3 loop is CASSIHRGEQYF. The CDR3 region has the DNA TGTGCCAGCAGTATCCATCGGGGGGAGCAGTACTTC.

This clone was detected many times. The V and J genes are TRBV2 and TRBJ2-1; 11 nucleotides agree with TRBD2. The CDR3 extends over 17 amino acids. Germline loops: CDR1 SNHLY, CDR2 FYNNEI. With V trimmed by 4 bases and J by 7 bases, 12 bases remained unmatched. The CDR3 DNA sequence: TGTGCCAGCAGTGCTTTGGAACTAGCGGGAGCCACTAATGAGCAGTTCTTC. Translation: CASSALELAGATNEQFF.

This clone appeared a few times. The V and J genes are TRBV7-2 and TRBJ2-1; TRBD1 is a possible D gene (5 bases). The germline CDR1 and CDR2 sequences are SGHTA and FQGNSA. Trimming took 1 base from V and 6 from J, leaving 10 bases between them. The CDR3 length is 14 residues. CDR3 sequence: CASSLVFQGNEQFF. In DNA, the CDR3 is TGTGCCAGCAGCTTAGTTTTTCAGGGCAATGAGCAGTTCTTC.

V and J are TRBV28 and TRBJ1-6; tentative D call: TRBD1 (5 bases). This CDR3 region has 15 residues. The germline V gene has CDR1 MDHEN and CDR2 SYDVKM. The ends were cut back, 3 bases at V and 7 bases at J, with 13 bases in the middle. CDR3 protein: CASSFRDSKNSPLHF. For the CDR3, the DNA is TGTGCCAGCAGTTTTCGTGACAGTAAGAATTCACCCCTCCACTTT.

The J gene is TRBJ2-7, the V gene TRBV7-2; 14 nucleotides align to TRBD2. Germline V gene data show CDR1 as SGHTA and CDR2 as FQGNSA. J gave up 2 bases and V 5 bases, and 8 bases lay outside the gene matches. The CDR3 runs to 17 residues. The DNA for the CDR3 is TGTGCCAGCAGCAAGGGACTAGCGGGAGCTGGACCCTACGAGCAGTACTTC. This encodes CASSKGLAGAGPYEQYF.

The genes are TRBV28 and TRBJ1-6; no clear D. CDR3 length: 17 amino acids. V was clipped by 5 bases and J by 7 bases, with 21 bases between them. In germline, CDR1 is MDHEN, CDR2 SYDVKM. In DNA form, the CDR3 reads TGTGCCAGCAGTGTATCCTCACTGCGGGGATACAATTCACCCCTCCACTTT. The encoded protein is CASSVSSLRGYNSPLHF.

The chain combines TRBV5-1 with TRBJ2-7; a possible D gene is TRBD2 (6 bases). The CDR3 sequence is 15 residues long. Per the germline V gene, CDR1 is SGHRS and CDR2 is YFSETQ. V gave up 3 bases and J gave up 4 bases, with 17 bases separating them. Here the CDR3 DNA reads TGCGCCAGCAGCTCGGGACTGGCAAACCCGTACGAGCAGTACTTC. This codes for CASSSGLANPYEQYF.

The rearrangement joins TRBV4-3 to TRBJ2-3, with 7 bases aligning to TRBD1. The length of the CDR3 is 15 residues. Trimming cost V 3 bases and J 2 bases; bases outside gene matches: 5. The V gene's germline CDR1 is LGHNA and CDR2 YSLEER. CDR3 sequence: CASSQEQGITDTQYF. The CDR3 DNA is TGCGCCAGCAGCCAGGAACAGGGGATCACAGATACGCAGTATTTT.

The chain employs TRBV27 and TRBJ2-2, with 8 bases aligning to TRBD1. Germline V gene sequence: CDR1 MNHEY, CDR2 SMNVEV (reference sequence). The length of the CDR3 is 15 residues. J gave up 7 bases and V 2 bases, and 6 bases lay outside the gene matches. CDR3: CASSLTGGFHGELFF. The CDR3 DNA is TGTGCCAGCAGTTTAACAGGGGGGTTTCACGGGGAGCTGTTTTTT.

This clone was detected a few times. The chain couples TRBV7-2 to TRBJ2-3; the D is unclear. The germline CDR1 and CDR2 sequences are SGHTA and FQGNSA. Between the trimmed V and J ends, which lost 0 bases and 4 bases, there was a span of 8 bases. The length of the CDR3 is 14 residues. CDR3 loop: CASSLALLADTQYF. The CDR3 DNA follows: TGTGCCAGCAGCTTAGCTCTCCTCGCAGATACGCAGTATTTT.

The chain combines TRBV28 with TRBJ2-7; the D gene is possibly TRBD2 (6 bases). Germline values: CDR1 MDHEN, CDR2 SYDVKM. The ends were cut back, 8 bases at V and 3 bases at J, with 14 bases in the middle. This CDR3 is 13 amino acids long. In DNA form, the CDR3 reads TGTGCCAGCCATCGCGGGGCCCTCTACGAGCAGTACTTC. Its translation: CASHRGALYEQYF. The full variable domain, its missing parts supplied by reference TRBV28 and TRBJ2-7, is DVKVTQSSRYLVKRTGEKVFLECVQDMDHENMFWYRQDPGLGLRLIYFSYDVKMKEKGDIPEGYSVSREKKERFSLILESASTNQTSMYLCASHRGALYEQYFGPGTRLTVT.

The chain has TRBV28 and TRBJ1-4; D perhaps matches TRBD1 (6 bases). CDR1 is MDHEN and CDR2 is SYDVKM in the germline V gene. Trimming took 3 bases from V and 11 from J, leaving 10 bases between them. The CDR3 totals 12 residues. DNA for the CDR3: TGTGCCAGCAGTTTTAGCCAGGGGAAACTGTTTTTT. Its translation is CASSFSQGKLFF.

This clone was seen a handful of times. The gene calls are TRBV4-3 and TRBJ2-3; 7 bases agree with TRBD2. Germline CDR1 LGHNA, CDR2 YSLEER. V lost 4 bases to trimming and J lost 2 bases; unmatched junction nucleotides: 3. There are 14 residues in the CDR3. For the CDR3, the DNA is TGCGCCAGCAGCCGGGGGGGACCCACAGATACGCAGTATTTT. It translates to CASSRGGPTDTQYF.

This clone appeared a few times. The V call is TRBV6-5, the J call TRBJ1-2; a weak D match, TRBD1 (6 bases). The length of the CDR3 is 14 residues. Trimming left V 4 bases short and J 4 bases short, with 13 bases between. CDR1 and CDR2 from the germline V gene are MNHEY and SVGAGI. The CDR3 nucleotides are TGTGCCAGCAGTTTGTTTACAGGGAGCTATGGCTACACCTTC. Translation: CASSLFTGSYGYTF.

The chain has TRBV7-3 and TRBJ2-1; TRBD2 is a possible D gene (6 bases). This CDR3 has 16 residues. Deletions cut 1 base from V and 0 bases from J, with 10 bases between. CDR1 and CDR2 (germline): SGHTA, FQGTGA. The CDR3 reads CASSLMGGASYNEQFF. DNA for the CDR3: TGTGCCAGCAGCTTAATGGGCGGGGCCTCCTACAATGAGCAGTTCTTC.

The rearrangement uses TRBV30 and TRBJ2-7; D may be TRBD2 (5 bases). The CDR3 is 14 amino acids. Germline CDR1 reads GTSNPN; CDR2 reads SVGIG (reference sequence). V lost 5 bases, J lost 5 bases, and 19 bases lay in between. The CDR3 DNA is TGTGCCTGGTCCACCCGGCTAGCCGGGAACGAGCAGTACTTC. This codes for CAWSTRLAGNEQYF.

The chain carries TRBV10-3 and TRBJ2-7, with a possible D match to TRBD1 (5 bases). Trimming left V 2 bases short and J 2 bases short, with 13 bases between. This CDR3 contains 15 residues. Germline lookup yields CDR1 ENHRY and CDR2 SYGVKD. The CDR3 reads CAISEVEGVTYEQYF. CDR3 bases: TGTGCCATCAGTGAGGTTGAAGGGGTGACCTACGAGCAGTACTTC.